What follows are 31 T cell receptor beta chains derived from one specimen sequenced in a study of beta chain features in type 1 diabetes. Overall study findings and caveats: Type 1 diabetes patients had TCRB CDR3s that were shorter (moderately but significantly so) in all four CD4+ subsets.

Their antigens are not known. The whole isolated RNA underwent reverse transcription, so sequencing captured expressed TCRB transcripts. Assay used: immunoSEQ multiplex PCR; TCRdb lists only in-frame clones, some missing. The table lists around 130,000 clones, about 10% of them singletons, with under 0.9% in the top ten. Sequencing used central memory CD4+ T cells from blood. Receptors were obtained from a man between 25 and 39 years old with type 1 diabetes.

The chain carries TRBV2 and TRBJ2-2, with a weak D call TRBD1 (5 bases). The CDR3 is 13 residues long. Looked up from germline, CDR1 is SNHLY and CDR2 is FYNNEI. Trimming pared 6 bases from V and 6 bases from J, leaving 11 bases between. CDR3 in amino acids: CASSTGQSGELFF. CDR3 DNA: TGTGCCAGCAGCACCGGACAATCCGGGGAGCTGTTTTTT. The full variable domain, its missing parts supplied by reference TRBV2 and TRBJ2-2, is EPEVTQTPSHQVTQMGQEVILRCVPISNHLYFYWYRQILGQKVEFLVSFYNNEISEKSEIFDDQFSVERPDGSNFTLKIRSTKLEDSAMYFCASSTGQSGELFFGEGSRLTVL.

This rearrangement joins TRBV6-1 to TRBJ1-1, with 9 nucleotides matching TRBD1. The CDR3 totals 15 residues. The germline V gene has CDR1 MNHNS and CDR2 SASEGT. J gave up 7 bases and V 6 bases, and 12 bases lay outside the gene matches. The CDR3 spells CASRTLGQGRGEAFF. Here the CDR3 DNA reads TGTGCCAGCAGGACCTTAGGACAGGGGCGGGGTGAAGCTTTCTTT.

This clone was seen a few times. CDR3 loop: CASSPRLAEQETQYF. The CDR3 nucleotides are TGTGCCAGCAGTCCCCGACTAGCGGAACAAGAGACCCAGTACTTC. V is TRBV28 and J is TRBJ2-5; 9 bases fit TRBD2. J lost 2 bases, V lost 5 bases, and 6 bases had no gene match. Germline V gives CDR1 MDHEN, CDR2 SYDVKM. CDR3 length: 15 residues. The full variable domain, rest sourced from reference TRBV28 and TRBJ2-5, is DVKVTQSSRYLVKRTGEKVFLECVQDMDHENMFWYRQDPGLGLRLIYFSYDVKMKEKGDIPEGYSVSREKKERFSLILESASTNQTSMYLCASSPRLAEQETQYFGPGTRLLVL.

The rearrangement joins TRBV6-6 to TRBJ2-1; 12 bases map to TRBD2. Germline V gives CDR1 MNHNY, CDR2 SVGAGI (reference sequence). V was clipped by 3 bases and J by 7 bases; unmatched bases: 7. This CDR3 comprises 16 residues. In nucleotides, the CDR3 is TGTGCCAGCAGTTATATCCTAGCGGGGGGGGCAAATGAGCAGTTCTTC. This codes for CASSYILAGGANEQFF.

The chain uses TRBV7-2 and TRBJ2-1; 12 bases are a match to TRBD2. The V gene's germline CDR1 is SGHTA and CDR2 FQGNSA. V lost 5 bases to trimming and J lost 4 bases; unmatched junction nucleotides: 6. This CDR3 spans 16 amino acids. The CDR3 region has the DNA TGTGCCAGCAGCCTCGGACTAGCGGGAACTTACAATGAGCAGTTCTTC. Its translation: CASSLGLAGTYNEQFF.

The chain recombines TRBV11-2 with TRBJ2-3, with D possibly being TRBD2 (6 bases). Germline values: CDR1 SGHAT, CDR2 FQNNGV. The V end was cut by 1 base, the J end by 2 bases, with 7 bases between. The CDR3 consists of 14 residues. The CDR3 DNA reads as TGTGCCAGCAGCTTAGCTAGCGACACAGATACGCAGTATTTT. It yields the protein CASSLASDTDTQYF.

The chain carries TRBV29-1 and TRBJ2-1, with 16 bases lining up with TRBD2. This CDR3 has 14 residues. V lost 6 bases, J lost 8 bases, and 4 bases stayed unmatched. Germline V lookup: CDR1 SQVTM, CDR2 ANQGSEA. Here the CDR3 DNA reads TGCAGCGTAGGGACTAGCGGGGGGGCGGATGAGCAGTTCTTC. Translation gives CSVGTSGGADEQFF.

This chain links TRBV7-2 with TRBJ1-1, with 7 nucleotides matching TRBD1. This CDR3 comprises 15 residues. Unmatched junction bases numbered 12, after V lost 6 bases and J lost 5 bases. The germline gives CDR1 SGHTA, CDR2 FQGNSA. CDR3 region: CASSFLTTGTTEAFF. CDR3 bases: TGTGCCAGCAGTTTCCTTACGACAGGGACGACTGAAGCTTTCTTT.

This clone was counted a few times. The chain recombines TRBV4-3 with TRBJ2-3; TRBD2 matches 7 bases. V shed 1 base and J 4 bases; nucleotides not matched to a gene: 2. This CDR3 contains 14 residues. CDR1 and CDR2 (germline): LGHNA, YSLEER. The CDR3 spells CASSQGGGADTQYF. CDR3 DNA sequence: TGCGCCAGCAGCCAAGGTGGGGGGGCAGATACGCAGTATTTT.

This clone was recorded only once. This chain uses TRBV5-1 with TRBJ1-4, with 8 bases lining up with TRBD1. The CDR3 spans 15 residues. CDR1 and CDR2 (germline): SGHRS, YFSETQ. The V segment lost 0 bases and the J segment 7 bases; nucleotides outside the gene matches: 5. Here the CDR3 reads CASSLGGQGGEKLFF. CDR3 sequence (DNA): TGCGCCAGCAGCTTGGGAGGACAGGGAGGTGAAAAACTGTTTTTT.

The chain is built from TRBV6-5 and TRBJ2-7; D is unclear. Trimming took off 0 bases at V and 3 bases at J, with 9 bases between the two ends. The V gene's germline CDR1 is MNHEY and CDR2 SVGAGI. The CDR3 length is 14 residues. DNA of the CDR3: TGTGCCAGCAGTTACTCTAAATCCTACTACGAGCAGTACTTC. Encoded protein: CASSYSKSYYEQYF.

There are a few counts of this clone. The CDR3 protein is CASSSDRNSYEQYF. CDR3 DNA: TGTGCCAGCAGCTCTGACAGAAACTCCTACGAGCAGTACTTC. The chain combines TRBV7-2 with TRBJ2-7; tentatively, D is TRBD1 (5 bases). The CDR3 length is 14 residues. The V gene's germline CDR1 is SGHTA and CDR2 FQGNSA. V was trimmed by 4 bases and J by 0 bases, leaving 10 bases between them.

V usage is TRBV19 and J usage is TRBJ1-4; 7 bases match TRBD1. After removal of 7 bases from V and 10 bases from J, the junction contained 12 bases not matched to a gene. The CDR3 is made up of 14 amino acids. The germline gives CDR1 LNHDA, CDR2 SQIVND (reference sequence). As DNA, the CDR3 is TGTGCCAGTACCCCGGGGAGAGGGGGCGGAAAACTGTTTTTT. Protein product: CASTPGRGGGKLFF.

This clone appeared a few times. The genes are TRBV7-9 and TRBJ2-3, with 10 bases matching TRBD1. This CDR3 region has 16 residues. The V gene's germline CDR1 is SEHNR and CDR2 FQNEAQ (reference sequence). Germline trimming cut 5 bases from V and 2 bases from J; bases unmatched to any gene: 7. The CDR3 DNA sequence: TGTGCCAGCAGCACTGGGACAGGGGCTAACACAGATACGCAGTATTTT. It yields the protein CASSTGTGANTDTQYF.

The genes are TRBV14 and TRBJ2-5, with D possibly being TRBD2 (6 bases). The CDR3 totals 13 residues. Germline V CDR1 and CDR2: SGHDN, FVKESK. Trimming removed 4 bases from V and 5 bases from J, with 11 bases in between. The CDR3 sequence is CASSPGRGETQYF. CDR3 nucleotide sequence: TGTGCCAGCAGCCCCGGTCGGGGGGAGACCCAGTACTTC.

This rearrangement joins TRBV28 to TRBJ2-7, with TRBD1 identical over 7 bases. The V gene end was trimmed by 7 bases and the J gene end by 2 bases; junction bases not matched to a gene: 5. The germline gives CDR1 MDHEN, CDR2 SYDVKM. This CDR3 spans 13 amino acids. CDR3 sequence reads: CASMLGGTYEQYF. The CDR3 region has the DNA TGTGCCAGCATGTTAGGGGGCACCTACGAGCAGTACTTC.

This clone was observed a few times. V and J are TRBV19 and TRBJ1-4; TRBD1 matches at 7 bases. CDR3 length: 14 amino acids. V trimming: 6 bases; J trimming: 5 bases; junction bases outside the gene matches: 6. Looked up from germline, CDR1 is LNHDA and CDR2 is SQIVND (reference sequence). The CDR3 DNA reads TGTGCCAGTAGCCCCGGGACAGCAAATGAAAAACTGTTTTTT. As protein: CASSPGTANEKLFF.

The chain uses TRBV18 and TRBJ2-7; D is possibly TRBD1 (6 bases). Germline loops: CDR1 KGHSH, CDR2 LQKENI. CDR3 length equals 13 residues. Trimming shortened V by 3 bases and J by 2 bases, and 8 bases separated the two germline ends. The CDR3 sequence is CASSPTGTYEQYF. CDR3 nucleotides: TGTGCCAGCTCACCCACAGGGACCTACGAGCAGTACTTC.

The CDR3 region is CASSPLGGGAIHGYTF. The DNA for the CDR3 is TGTGCCAGCAGCCCCCTAGGAGGGGGGGCGATTCATGGCTACACCTTC. This chain links TRBV9 with TRBJ1-2; TRBD1 might be the D (6 bases). V lost 4 bases, J lost 6 bases, and 22 bases lay in between. CDR3 size: 16 residues. CDR1 and CDR2 from the germline V gene are SGDLS and YYNGEE.

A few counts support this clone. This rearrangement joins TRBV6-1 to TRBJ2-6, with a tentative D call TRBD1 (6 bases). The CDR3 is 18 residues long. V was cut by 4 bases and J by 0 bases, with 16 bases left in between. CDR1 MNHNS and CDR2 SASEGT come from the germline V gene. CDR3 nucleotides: TGTGCCAGCAGTGGCCGAGGACAGCTAAGCTCTGGGGCCAACGTCCTGACTTTC. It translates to CASSGRGQLSSGANVLTF.

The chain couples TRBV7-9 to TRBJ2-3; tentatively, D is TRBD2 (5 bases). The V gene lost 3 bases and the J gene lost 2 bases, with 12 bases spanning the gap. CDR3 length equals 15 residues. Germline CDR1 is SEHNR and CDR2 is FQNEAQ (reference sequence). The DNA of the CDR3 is TGTGCCAGCAGCTTCGGAAGCGGTACCACAGATACGCAGTATTTT. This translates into CASSFGSGTTDTQYF.

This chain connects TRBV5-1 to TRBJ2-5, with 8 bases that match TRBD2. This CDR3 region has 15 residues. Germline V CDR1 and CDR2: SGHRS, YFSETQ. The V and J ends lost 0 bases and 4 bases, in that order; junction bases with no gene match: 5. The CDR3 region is CASSLAVTSGETQYF. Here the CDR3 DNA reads TGCGCCAGCAGCTTGGCCGTAACTAGCGGAGAGACCCAGTACTTC.

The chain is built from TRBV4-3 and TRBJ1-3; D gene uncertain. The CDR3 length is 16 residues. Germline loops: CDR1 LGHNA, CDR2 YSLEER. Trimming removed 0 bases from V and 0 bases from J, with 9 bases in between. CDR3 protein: CASSQDPGFSGNTIYF. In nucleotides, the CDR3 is TGCGCCAGCAGCCAAGATCCAGGATTCTCTGGAAACACCATATATTTT.

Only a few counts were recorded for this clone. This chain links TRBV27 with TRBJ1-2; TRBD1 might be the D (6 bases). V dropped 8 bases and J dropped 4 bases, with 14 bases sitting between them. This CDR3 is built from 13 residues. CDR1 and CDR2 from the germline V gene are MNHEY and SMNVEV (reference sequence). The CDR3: CASARGGSYGYTF. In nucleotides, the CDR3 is TGTGCCAGCGCAAGAGGGGGTAGCTATGGCTACACCTTC.

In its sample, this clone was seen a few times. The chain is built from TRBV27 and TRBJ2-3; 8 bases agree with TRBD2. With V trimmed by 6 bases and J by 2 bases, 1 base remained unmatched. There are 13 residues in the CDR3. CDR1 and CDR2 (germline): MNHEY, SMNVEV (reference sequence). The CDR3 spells CASRTSATDTQYF. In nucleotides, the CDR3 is TGTGCCAGCAGGACTAGCGCCACAGATACGCAGTATTTT.

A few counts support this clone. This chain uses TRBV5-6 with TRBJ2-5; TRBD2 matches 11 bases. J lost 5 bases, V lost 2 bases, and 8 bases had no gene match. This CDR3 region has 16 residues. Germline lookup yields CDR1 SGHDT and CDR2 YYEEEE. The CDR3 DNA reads TGTGCCAGCAGCTTTAGCGGGGGGGCCTCCGGCGAGACCCAGTACTTC. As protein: CASSFSGGASGETQYF.

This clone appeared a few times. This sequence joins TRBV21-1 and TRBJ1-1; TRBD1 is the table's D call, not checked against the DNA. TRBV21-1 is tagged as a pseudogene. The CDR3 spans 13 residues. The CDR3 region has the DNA TGTGCCAGCAGCAAAAGGGGGCGGACTGAAGCTTTCTTT. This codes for CASSKRGRTEAFF.

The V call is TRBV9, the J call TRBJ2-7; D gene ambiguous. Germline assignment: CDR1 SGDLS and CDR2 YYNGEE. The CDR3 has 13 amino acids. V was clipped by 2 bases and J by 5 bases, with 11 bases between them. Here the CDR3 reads CASSVSTRDEQYF. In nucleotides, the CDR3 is TGTGCCAGCAGCGTCTCGACCCGGGACGAGCAGTACTTC. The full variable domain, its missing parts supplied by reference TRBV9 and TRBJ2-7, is DSGVTQTPKHLITATGQRVTLRCSPRSGDLSVYWYQQSLDQGLQFLIQYYNGEERAKGNILERFSAQQFPDLHSELNLSSLELGDSALYFCASSVSTRDEQYFGPGTRLTVT.

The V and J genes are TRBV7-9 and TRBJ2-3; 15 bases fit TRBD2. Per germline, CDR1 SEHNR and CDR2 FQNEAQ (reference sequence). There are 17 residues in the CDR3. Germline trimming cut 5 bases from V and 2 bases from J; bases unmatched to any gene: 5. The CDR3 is CASSPGLAGGLTDTQYF. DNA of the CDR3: TGTGCCAGCAGCCCTGGACTAGCGGGGGGGCTCACAGATACGCAGTATTTT. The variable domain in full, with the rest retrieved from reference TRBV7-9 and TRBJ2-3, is DTGVSQNPRHKITKRGQNVTFRCDPISEHNRLYWYRQTLGQGPEFLTYFQNEAQLEKSRLLSDRFSAERPKGSFSTLEIQRTEQGDSAMYLCASSPGLAGGLTDTQYFGPGTRLTVL.

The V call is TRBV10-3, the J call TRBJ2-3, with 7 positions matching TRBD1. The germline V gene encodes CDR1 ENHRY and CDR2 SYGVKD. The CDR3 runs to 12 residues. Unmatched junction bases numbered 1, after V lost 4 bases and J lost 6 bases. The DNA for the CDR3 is TGTGCCATCAGTGGACAGGGTGATACGCAGTATTTT. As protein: CAISGQGDTQYF.

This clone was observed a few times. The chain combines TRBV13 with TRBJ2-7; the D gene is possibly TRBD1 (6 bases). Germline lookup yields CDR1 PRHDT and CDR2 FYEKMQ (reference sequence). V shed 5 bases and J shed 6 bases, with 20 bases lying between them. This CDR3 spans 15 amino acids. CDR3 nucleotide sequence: TGTGCCAGCAGCCATTATGGGACAATGGAACCCGAGCAGTACTTC. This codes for CASSHYGTMEPEQYF.